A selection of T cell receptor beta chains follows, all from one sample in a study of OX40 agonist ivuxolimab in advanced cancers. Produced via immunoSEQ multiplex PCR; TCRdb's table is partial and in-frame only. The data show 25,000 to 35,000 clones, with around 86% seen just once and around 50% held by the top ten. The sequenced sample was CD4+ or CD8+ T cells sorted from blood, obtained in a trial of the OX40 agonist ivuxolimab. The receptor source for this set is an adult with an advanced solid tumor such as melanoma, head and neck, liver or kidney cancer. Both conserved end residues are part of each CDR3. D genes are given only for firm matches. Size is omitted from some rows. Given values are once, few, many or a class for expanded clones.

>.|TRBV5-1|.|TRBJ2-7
CASSFQAHEQYF
TGCGCCAGCAGCTTCCAGGCCCACGAGCAGTACTTC
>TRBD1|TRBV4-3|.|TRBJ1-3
CASSQGTGAGNTIYF
TGCGCCAGCAGCCAAGGGACAGGGGCTGGAAACACCATATATTTT
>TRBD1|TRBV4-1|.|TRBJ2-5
CASSPIGDRGQETQYF
TGCGCCAGCAGCCCTATCGGGGACAGGGGTCAAGAGACCCAGTACTTC
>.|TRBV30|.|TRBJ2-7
CAWAGSSYEQYF
TGTGCCTGGGCAGGGAGCTCCTACGAGCAGTACTTC
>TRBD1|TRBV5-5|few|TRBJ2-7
CASRHGQGAYEQYF
TGTGCCAGCAGACATGGACAGGGGGCCTACGAGCAGTACTTC
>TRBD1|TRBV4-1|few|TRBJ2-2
CASSQDRTGYTGELFF
TGCGCCAGCAGCCAGGATCGGACAGGGTATACCGGGGAGCTGTTTTTT
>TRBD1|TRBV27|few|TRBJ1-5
CASGDRGQPQHF
TGTGCCAGCGGCGACAGGGGTCAGCCCCAGCATTTT
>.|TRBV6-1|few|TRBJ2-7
CASTATQNAYEQYF
TGTGCCAGCACCGCCACCCAGAACGCCTACGAGCAGTACTTC
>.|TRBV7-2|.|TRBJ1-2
CASSLANSFYYGYTF
TGTGCCAGCAGCTTAGCAAACAGCTTTTACTATGGCTACACCTTC
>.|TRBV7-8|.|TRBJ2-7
CASSLVVSTYEQYF
TGTGCCAGCAGCTTAGTTGTTTCCACCTACGAGCAGTACTTC
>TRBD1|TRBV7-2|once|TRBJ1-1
CASSPLTGGGWTEAFF
TGTGCCAGCAGCCCTCTGACAGGGGGAGGGTGGACTGAAGCTTTCTTT